What follows describes a single TCR beta chain. The antigen is undetermined. The record originates from a study of siplizumab effects on memory and regulatory T cells. Per sample, 100,000 or so TCR templates underwent assay. Profiling relied on immunoSEQ multiplex PCR, and the TCRdb table lists in-frame clones only, not all of them. In the table there are about 87,000 clones, around 90% of which are singletons. General study results and limits: Mappable alloreactive CD4+ clones averaged approximately 62% Treg-derived with siplizumab versus 26.9% in controls. Naive T cells looked more diverse than memory cells and looked like major alloresponse contributors. Proliferating Tregs taken from siplizumab cultures were not shown to have a confirmed suppressive function.

The origin of this receptor is a human donor in good health. Sequencing used CD4+ T cells sorted from blood.

The CDR3 nucleotides read TGTGCCAGCTTCGGGGCTAACTCTGGAAACACCATATATTTT. This sequence encodes CASFGANSGNTIYF. The rearrangement joins TRBV6-5 to TRBJ1-3, with D tentatively TRBD1 (5 bases). Between the trimmed V and J ends, which lost 8 bases and 0 bases, there was a span of 11 bases. The length of the CDR3 is 14 residues. CDR1 is MNHEY, CDR2 SVGAGI, per germline.